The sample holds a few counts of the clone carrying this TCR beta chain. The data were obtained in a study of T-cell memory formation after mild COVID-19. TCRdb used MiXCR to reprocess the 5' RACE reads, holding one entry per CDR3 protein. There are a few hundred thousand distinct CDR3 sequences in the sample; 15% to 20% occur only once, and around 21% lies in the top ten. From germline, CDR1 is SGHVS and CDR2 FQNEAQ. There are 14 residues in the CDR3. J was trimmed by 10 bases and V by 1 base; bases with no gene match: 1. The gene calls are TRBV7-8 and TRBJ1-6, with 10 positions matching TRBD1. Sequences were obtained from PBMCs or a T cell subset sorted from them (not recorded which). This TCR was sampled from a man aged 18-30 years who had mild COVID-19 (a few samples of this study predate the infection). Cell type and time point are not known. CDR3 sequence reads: CASSLGGQGSPLHF. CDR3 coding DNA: TGTGCCAGCAGCTTAGGGGGACAGGGGTCACCCCTCCACTTT.